The next 15 T cell receptor beta chains were all read from a single sample in a study of cytomegalovirus exposure and HLA in healthy donors. In the PCR, 60 Vbeta and 13 Jbeta primers were used. The repertoire was sequenced with immunoSEQ multiplex PCR; TCRdb's copy has only in-frame clones and lacks some. The data show fewer than 200,000 clones, about three quarters seen once. The sample consisted of PBMCs. These receptors originate from a man aged 18 to 30 in good health and CMV-seronegative.

The chain is built from TRBV25-1 and TRBJ2-5; tentatively, D is TRBD2 (5 bases). V was clipped by 8 bases and J by 5 bases, with 12 bases between them. From germline, CDR1 is MGHDK and CDR2 SYGVNS. The CDR3 runs 12 residues. This CDR3 reads CASGSGRETQYF. The CDR3 DNA reads TGTGCCAGCGGGAGTGGTCGCGAGACCCAGTACTTC.

In its sample, this clone was seen a few times. The chain combines TRBV5-6 with TRBJ2-7, with TRBD1 matching over 7 bases. CDR3 length equals 15 residues. With V trimmed by 4 bases and J by 1 base, 8 bases remained unmatched. Germline CDR1 SGHDT, CDR2 YYEEEE. DNA for the CDR3: TGTGCCAGCAGCCTTGTGAGGGGGCCGTCCTACGAGCAGTACTTC. Its protein is CASSLVRGPSYEQYF.

This chain connects TRBV7-9 to TRBJ2-5; 9 bases are a match to TRBD2. The CDR3 extends over 14 amino acids. Germline CDR1 is SEHNR and CDR2 is FQNEAQ (reference sequence). J was trimmed by 9 bases and V by 2 bases; bases with no gene match: 7. The CDR3 nucleotides are TGTGCCAGCAGCTTAACTAGCGGGTCTGGTGCCCAGTACTTC. Residues: CASSLTSGSGAQYF.

This clone was found a few times. The rearrangement joins TRBV28 to TRBJ1-5; D gene unclear. V was pared by 8 bases and J by 9 bases, with 14 bases between. Looked up from germline, CDR1 is MDHEN and CDR2 is SYDVKM. The CDR3 loop spans 12 amino acids. CDR3: CASGGGSMPQHF. DNA for the CDR3: TGTGCCAGCGGCGGCGGTTCAATGCCCCAGCATTTT.

The V gene is TRBV6-5, the J gene TRBJ1-1, with TRBD1 as a possible D gene (6 bases). The CDR3 loop spans 13 amino acids. Germline loops: CDR1 MNHEY, CDR2 SVGAGI. V lost 6 bases and J lost 4, with 12 bases in between. CDR3 bases: TGTGCCAGCAGCCGACAGGCCCCCACTGAAGCTTTCTTT. It yields the protein CASSRQAPTEAFF.

The J gene is TRBJ2-1, the V gene TRBV18, with TRBD2 identical over 7 bases. CDR3 length: 14 residues. J lost 4 bases, V lost 6 bases, and 6 bases had no gene match. CDR1 is KGHSH and CDR2 is LQKENI in the germline V gene. The CDR3 loop is CASSPREGYNEQFF. CDR3 DNA: TGTGCCAGCTCCCCTAGGGAGGGGTACAATGAGCAGTTCTTC.

V usage is TRBV7-9 and J usage is TRBJ2-7; the D gene is possibly TRBD1 (5 bases). Germline V CDR1 and CDR2: SEHNR, FQNEAQ (reference sequence). Trimming left V 4 bases short and J 0 bases short, with 13 bases between. This CDR3 has 15 residues. This CDR3 is CASSSRQWSSYEQYF. For the CDR3, the DNA is TGTGCCAGCAGCTCCCGACAGTGGAGCTCCTACGAGCAGTACTTC.

The chain couples TRBV28 to TRBJ2-1; tentatively, D is TRBD2 (6 bases). This CDR3 is 18 amino acids long. Germline-derived CDR1 and CDR2 are MDHEN and SYDVKM. Trimming removed 10 bases from V and 0 bases from J, with 25 bases in between. The chain's CDR3 is CATLAGWPGYASYNEQFF. In DNA, the CDR3 is TGTGCCACGCTGGCGGGATGGCCCGGGTACGCCTCCTACAATGAGCAGTTCTTC. The complete variable domain, with remaining parts taken from reference TRBV28 and TRBJ2-1, reads DVKVTQSSRYLVKRTGEKVFLECVQDMDHENMFWYRQDPGLGLRLIYFSYDVKMKEKGDIPEGYSVSREKKERFSLILESASTNQTSMYLCATLAGWPGYASYNEQFFGPGTRLTVL.

V gene TRBV6-1 combines with J gene TRBJ2-7, with 8 bases lining up with TRBD1. The length of the CDR3 is 17 residues. Trimming removed 2 bases from V and 2 bases from J; junction bases left unmatched: 11. The germline V gene has CDR1 MNHNS and CDR2 SASEGT. This CDR3 is CASSEQPSGTGTYEQYF. The CDR3 DNA is TGTGCCAGCAGTGAACAGCCTTCCGGGACAGGCACCTACGAGCAGTACTTC.

The chain links TRBV9 to TRBJ2-3; D is possibly TRBD1 (5 bases). The germline CDR1 and CDR2 sequences are SGDLS and YYNGEE. Between the trimmed V and J ends, which lost 4 bases and 1 base, there was a span of 16 bases. The CDR3 is made up of 16 amino acids. CDR3 in DNA: TGTGCCAGCAGCCCTAGGGGCTATGTCGGCACAGATACGCAGTATTTT. As protein: CASSPRGYVGTDTQYF.

The J gene is TRBJ2-3, the V gene TRBV28, with TRBD2 matching 8 bases. Germline V gene data show CDR1 as MDHEN and CDR2 as SYDVKM. V was clipped by 4 bases and J by 4 bases; unmatched bases: 7. This CDR3 region has 15 residues. The CDR3 loop reads CASSSAGEGADTQYF. The CDR3 DNA reads TGTGCCAGCAGTTCAGCGGGAGAGGGGGCAGATACGCAGTATTTT. The full variable domain, with the rest looked up from reference TRBV28 and TRBJ2-3, is DVKVTQSSRYLVKRTGEKVFLECVQDMDHENMFWYRQDPGLGLRLIYFSYDVKMKEKGDIPEGYSVSREKKERFSLILESASTNQTSMYLCASSSAGEGADTQYFGPGTRLTVL.

The chain has TRBV6-5 and TRBJ2-7, with TRBD2 matching over 8 bases. The trim removed 6 bases at V and 3 bases at J, leaving 4 bases unmatched. The germline gives CDR1 MNHEY, CDR2 SVGAGI. The CDR3 spans 13 residues. CDR3 nucleotide sequence: TGTGCCAGCAGCTTCGGGAGGGGCTACGAGCAGTACTTC. The encoded protein is CASSFGRGYEQYF.

The chain uses TRBV9 and TRBJ1-2; D remains ambiguous. Looked up from germline, CDR1 is SGDLS and CDR2 is YYNGEE. CDR3 length equals 12 residues. V was cut by 5 bases and J by 8 bases, with 13 bases left in between. CDR3 nucleotides: TGTGCCAGCAGATTAGAGCGGTACGGCTACACCTTC. Its translation is CASRLERYGYTF.

Here the CDR3 reads CASSTTGWYGYTF. The DNA for the CDR3 is TGTGCCAGCAGCACGACAGGGTGGTATGGCTACACCTTC. The chain is built from TRBV27 and TRBJ1-2; 7 bases align to TRBD1. V lost 6 bases and J lost 5; bases outside the gene matches: 6. Germline V gene sequence: CDR1 MNHEY, CDR2 SMNVEV (reference sequence). The CDR3 extends over 13 amino acids.

J is TRBJ2-5 and V is TRBV19; D is possibly TRBD2 (6 bases). The CDR3 is made up of 17 amino acids. Trimming cost V 5 bases and J 4 bases, with 23 bases left between them. Germline loops: CDR1 LNHDA, CDR2 SQIVND (reference sequence). CDR3 bases: TGTGCCAGTAGTCCCTCCGTAGGATCGCGGCGGGGAGAGACCCAGTACTTC. It specifies CASSPSVGSRRGETQYF.